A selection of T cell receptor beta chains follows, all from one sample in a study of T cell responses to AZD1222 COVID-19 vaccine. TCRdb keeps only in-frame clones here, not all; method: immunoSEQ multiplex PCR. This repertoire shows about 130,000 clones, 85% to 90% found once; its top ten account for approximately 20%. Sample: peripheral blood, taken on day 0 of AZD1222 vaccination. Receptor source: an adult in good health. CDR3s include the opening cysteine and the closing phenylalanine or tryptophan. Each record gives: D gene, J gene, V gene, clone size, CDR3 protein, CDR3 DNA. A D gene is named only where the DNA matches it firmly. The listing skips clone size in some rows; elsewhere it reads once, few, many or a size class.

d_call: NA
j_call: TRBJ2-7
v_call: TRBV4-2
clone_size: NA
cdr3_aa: CASSQGVQLEHEQYF
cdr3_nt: TGTGCCAGCAGCCAGGGCGTACAGCTTGAACACGAGCAGTACTTC

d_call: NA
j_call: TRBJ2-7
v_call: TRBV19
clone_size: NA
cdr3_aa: CASSRDGRNGEQYF
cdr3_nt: TGTGCCAGTAGTCGGGACGGCCGGAACGGTGAGCAGTACTTC

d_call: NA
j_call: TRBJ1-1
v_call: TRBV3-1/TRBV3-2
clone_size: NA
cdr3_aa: CASSPSGGMNTEAFF
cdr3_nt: TGTGCCAGCAGCCCTTCGGGGGGGATGAACACTGAAGCTTTCTTT

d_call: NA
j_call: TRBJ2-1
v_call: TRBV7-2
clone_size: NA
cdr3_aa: CASSLHDEQFF
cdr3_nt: TGTGCCAGCAGCTTACACGATGAGCAGTTCTTC

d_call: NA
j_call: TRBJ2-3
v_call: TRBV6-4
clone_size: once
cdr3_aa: CASSLEEADTQYF
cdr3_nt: TGTGCCAGCAGCCTGGAAGAGGCAGATACGCAGTATTTT

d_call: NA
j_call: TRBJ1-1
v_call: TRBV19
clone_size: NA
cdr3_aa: CASSISPGRANTEAFF
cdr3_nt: TGTGCCAGTAGTATATCTCCGGGTCGGGCTAACACTGAAGCTTTCTTT

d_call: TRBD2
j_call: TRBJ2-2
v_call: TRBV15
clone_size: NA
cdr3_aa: CATSRDFWLAGVANTGELFF
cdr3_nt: TGTGCCACCAGCAGAGATTTTTGGCTAGCGGGGGTTGCGAACACCGGGGAGCTGTTTTTT

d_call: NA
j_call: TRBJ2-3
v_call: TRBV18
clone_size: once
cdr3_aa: CASSPSRETDTQYF
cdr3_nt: TGTGCCAGCTCACCATCCAGGGAGACAGATACGCAGTATTTT

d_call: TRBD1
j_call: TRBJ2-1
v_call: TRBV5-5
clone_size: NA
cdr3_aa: CASIKTGADEQFF
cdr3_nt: TGTGCCAGCATCAAGACAGGGGCCGATGAGCAGTTCTTC

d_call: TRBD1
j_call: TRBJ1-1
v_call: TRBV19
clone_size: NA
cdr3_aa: CASSKGQKFNTEAFF
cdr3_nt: TGTGCCAGTAGTAAGGGACAGAAATTTAACACTGAAGCTTTCTTT

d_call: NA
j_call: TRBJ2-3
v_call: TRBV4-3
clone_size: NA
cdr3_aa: CASSHRGADTQYF
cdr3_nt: TGCGCCAGCAGCCATAGAGGGGCAGATACGCAGTATTTT

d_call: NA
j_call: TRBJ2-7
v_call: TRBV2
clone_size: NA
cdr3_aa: CASSDVGSYEQYF
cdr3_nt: TGTGCCAGCAGTGACGTGGGCTCTTACGAGCAGTACTTC

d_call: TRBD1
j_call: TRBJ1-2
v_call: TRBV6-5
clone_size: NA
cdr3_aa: CASSYSRTGGIGYTF
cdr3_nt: TGTGCCAGCAGTTACTCAAGGACAGGGGGGATTGGCTACACCTTC

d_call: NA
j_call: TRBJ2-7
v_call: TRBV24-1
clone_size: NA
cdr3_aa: CATSGGGANYEQYF
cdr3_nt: TGTGCCACCTCGGGAGGGGGCGCGAACTACGAGCAGTACTTC

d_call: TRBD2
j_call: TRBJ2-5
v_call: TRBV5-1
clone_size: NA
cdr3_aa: CASSLGQGLEETQYF
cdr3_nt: TGCGCCAGCAGCTTGGGGCAGGGACTAGAGGAGACCCAGTACTTC

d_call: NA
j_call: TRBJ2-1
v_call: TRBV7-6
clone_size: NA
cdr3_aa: CASSATESSYNEQFF
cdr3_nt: TGTGCCAGCAGCGCCACAGAAAGCTCCTACAATGAGCAGTTCTTC

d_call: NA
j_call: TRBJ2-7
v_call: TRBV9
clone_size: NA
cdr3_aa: CASSVRGGAPEEQYF
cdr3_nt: TGTGCCAGCAGCGTAAGAGGGGGGGCGCCGGAAGAGCAGTACTTC

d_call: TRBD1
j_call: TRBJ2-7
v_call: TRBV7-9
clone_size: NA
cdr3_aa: CASSFPGGTGAYEQYF
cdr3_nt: TGTGCCAGCAGCTTCCCAGGCGGTACAGGGGCCTACGAGCAGTACTTC

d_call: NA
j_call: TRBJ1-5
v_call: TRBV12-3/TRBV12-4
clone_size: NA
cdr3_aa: CASSLDGSQPQHF
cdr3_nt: TGTGCCAGCAGTCTCGACGGCAGTCAGCCCCAGCATTTT

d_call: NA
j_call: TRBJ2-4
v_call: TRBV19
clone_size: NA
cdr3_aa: CASSIREAKNIQYF
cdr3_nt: TGTGCCAGTAGTATAAGGGAAGCCAAAAACATTCAGTACTTC

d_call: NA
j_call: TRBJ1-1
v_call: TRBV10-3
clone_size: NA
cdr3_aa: CATGDLGGLTEAFF
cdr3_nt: TGTGCCACCGGGGACCTAGGAGGATTAACTGAAGCTTTCTTT

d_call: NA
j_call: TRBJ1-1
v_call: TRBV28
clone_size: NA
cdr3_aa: CASRERGVGEAFF
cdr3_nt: TGTGCCAGCCGGGAAAGGGGGGTCGGTGAAGCTTTCTTT

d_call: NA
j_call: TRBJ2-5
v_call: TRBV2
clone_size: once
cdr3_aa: CASTIEVKETQYF
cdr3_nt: TGTGCCAGCACTATCGAAGTAAAAGAGACCCAGTACTTC

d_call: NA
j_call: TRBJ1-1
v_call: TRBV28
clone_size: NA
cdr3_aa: CASSRYRRGAPYTEAFF
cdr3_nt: TGTGCCAGCAGTCGCTACCGGAGAGGGGCTCCGTATACTGAAGCTTTCTTT

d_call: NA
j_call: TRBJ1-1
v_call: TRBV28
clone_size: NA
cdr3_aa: CASSSLFAFF
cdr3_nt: TGTGCCAGCTCTTCGCTTTTTGCTTTCTTT

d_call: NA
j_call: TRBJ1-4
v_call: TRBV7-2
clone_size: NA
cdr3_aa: CASSLVAGSLPEKLFF
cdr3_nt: TGTGCCAGCAGCTTAGTTGCGGGGTCCCTGCCTGAAAAACTGTTTTTT